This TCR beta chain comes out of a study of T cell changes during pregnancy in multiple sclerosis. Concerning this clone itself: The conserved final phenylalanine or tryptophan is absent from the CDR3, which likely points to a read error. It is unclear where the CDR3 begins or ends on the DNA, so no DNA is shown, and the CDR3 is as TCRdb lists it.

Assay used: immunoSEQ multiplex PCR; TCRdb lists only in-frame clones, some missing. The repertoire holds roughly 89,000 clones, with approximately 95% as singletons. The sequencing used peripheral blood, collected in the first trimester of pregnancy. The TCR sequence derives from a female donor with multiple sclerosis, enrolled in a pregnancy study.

The CDR3 spells CASSLVIGA. The rearrangement uses TRBV5-8 and TRBJ2-7; the tabulated D call, TRBD1, remains unverified against the DNA. The CDR3 is 9 amino acids long, termini counted. CDR1 and CDR2 (germline): SGHTS, YDEGEE.